This record concerns one T cell receptor beta chain sequence. What it binds is unknown. Method: immunoSEQ multiplex PCR; TCRdb's copy keeps in-frame clones and lacks some. In the table there are 7,500 to 10,000 clones, roughly 90% of which are singletons. The data belong to a study of T cells after posttransplantation cyclophosphamide. Study findings and constraints: TRB clonality was highly associated with recipient CMV seropositivity and reactivation. Donor CD8+ memory clones often dominated recipient blood repertoires at later times.

Methotrexate plus calcineurin inhibitor accompanied controls' myeloablative marrow transplants; sampling was 1 year later. The CDR3 runs to 17 residues. CDR1 and CDR2 from the germline V gene are SEHNR and FQNEAQ (reference sequence). Unmatched junction bases numbered 15, after V lost 5 bases and J lost 6 bases. The receptor comes from a male patient in his 50s who received an allogeneic stem cell transplant from an unrelated donor, was CMV-positive, and had chronic GVHD only. Some T cells may be transferred from the graft donor. The gene calls are TRBV7-9 and TRBJ2-3; TRBD2 aligns across 9 bases. The sample in question was PBMCs, obtained roughly 67 weeks after allogeneic stem cell transplant with calcineurin inhibitor and methotrexate. CDR3 bases: TGTGCCAGCAGCGGCTGGACTAGCGCATCACTTGGGGATACGCAGTATTTT. It codes for CASSGWTSASLGDTQYF.